What follows describes a single T cell receptor beta chain. Its antigen is undetermined. Germline V gene sequence: CDR1 SGHDT, CDR2 YYEEEE. The CDR3 has 14 amino acids. The ends lost 5 bases at V and 4 bases at J; junction bases unmatched: 8. Each of the donors was a healthy adult who was HIV-negative and had not had a recent acute infection or vaccination. The CD8 memory fraction combined CD45RO+ cells with TemRA cells (CCR7-negative CD45RA+). This entry belongs to a study of shared clonotypes between healthy human individuals. Study-wide findings and caveats: Rarefaction gave evidence that sorted-subset sequencing remained incomplete despite large depth.

Replicate sorted-subset PCRs were loaded with 150 to 250 ng DNA, 29,000 or so T cell genomes. Using immunoSEQ multiplex PCR, the repertoire was profiled, and TCRdb retains in-frame clones only, with some absent. The table lists around 690,000 clones, about nine tenths of them singletons. Input material: memory CD8+ T cells from PBMCs. Subset defined: CD45RO+ cells pooled with CCR7-negative TemRA cells. This TCR came from a man between 18 and 35 years old in good health. Some clones in this sample may be carry-over from other donors' samples. The V call is TRBV5-6, the J call TRBJ1-2, with 7 bases that match TRBD1. The CDR3 loop is CASRDTGAPYGYTF. CDR3 bases: TGTGCCAGCAGGGATACAGGGGCTCCCTATGGCTACACCTTC.